This T cell receptor beta chain was retrieved from a study of blood T cells in healthy people across ages. Primers used in a second PCR of roughly 6 to 12 cycles were a sample-barcoded 5' primer and a J-beta primer mix. A single record per CDR3 protein comes from TCRdb applying MiXCR to the 5' RACE reads. Among over 750,000 distinct CDR3 sequences listed, about 25% were seen once. The CDR3 length is 16 residues. Germline assignment: CDR1 SGHKS and CDR2 YYEKEE (reference sequence). The V gene end was trimmed by 4 bases and the J gene end by 0 bases; junction bases not matched to a gene: 9. The same data also went into a second study, on T cells of mothers and their children.

The chain couples TRBV5-5 to TRBJ2-7, with 8 bases aligning to TRBD2. The TCR originated in a boy between 5 and 17 years old in good health. Sequenced material: blood. CDR3 protein: CASSPHSGTNSYEQYF. The CDR3 DNA reads TGTGCCAGCAGCCCCCATAGCGGGACTAACTCCTACGAGCAGTACTTC.